This T cell receptor (beta chain) was captured by sequencing in a study of blood T cell repertoires in COVID-19. The overall study: Samples taken during acute and convalescent COVID-19 were collected in the United States, Italy and Spain. PBMCs, B-cell-depleted T cells, or T cells were the source of the cDNA or gDNA that made up the material.

Authors' processing steps: Amplification from reference gene primers served as the basis for estimated nucleated cell counts. Assay used: immunoSEQ multiplex PCR; TCRdb lists only in-frame clones, some missing. That table gives V, J and clone size, and the DNA gave D and trimming. This sample has fewer than 45,000 clones, with roughly 84% found just once. The TCR originated in a woman of 80 years or more with acute or convalescent COVID-19. Sequencing was carried out using peripheral blood.

Here the CDR3 reads CASSPRGYGTEAFF. CDR3 in DNA: TGTGCCAGCTCACCAAGAGGGTACGGCACTGAAGCTTTCTTT. The chain employs TRBV18 and TRBJ1-1, with D hard to call. The germline V gene has CDR1 KGHSH and CDR2 LQKENI. This CDR3 has 14 residues. Trimming left V 2 bases short and J 4 bases short, with 11 bases between.